The 6 T cell receptor beta chains presented below share a single source sample, sequenced in a study of cytomegalovirus exposure and HLA in healthy donors. The repertoire was sequenced with immunoSEQ multiplex PCR; TCRdb's copy has only in-frame clones and lacks some. The repertoire includes roughly 230,000 clones, 90% of them detected once, and just over 3% sits in the top ten. The source material was PBMCs. The receptor set was obtained from a woman aged 30 to 39 in good health and CMV-seronegative.

CDR3 bases: TGTGCCAGCAGTTTCAAGAACTATGGCTACACCTTC. This sequence encodes CASSFKNYGYTF. V gene TRBV6-6 combines with J gene TRBJ1-2; D is unresolved. The V gene's germline CDR1 is MNHNY and CDR2 SVGAGI (reference sequence). The length of the CDR3 is 12 residues. V shed 4 bases and J shed 2 bases, with 5 bases lying between them.

The V gene is TRBV27, the J gene TRBJ1-5; 7 bases fit TRBD1. J lost 5 bases, V lost 6 bases, and 22 bases had no gene match. The CDR3 is 19 amino acids. Germline lookup yields CDR1 MNHEY and CDR2 SMNVEV (reference sequence). The CDR3 nucleotides read TGTGCCAGCAGGCACCACTCAGACAGGGTCCGATGGGTTGATCAGCCCCAGCATTTT. Amino acid sequence: CASRHHSDRVRWVDQPQHF.

This chain connects TRBV5-5 to TRBJ2-7, with 9 bases aligning to TRBD2. Germline assignment: CDR1 SGHKS and CDR2 YYEKEE (reference sequence). The ends lost 3 bases at V and 5 bases at J; junction bases unmatched: 9. The CDR3 has 15 amino acids. CDR3 bases: TGTGCCAGCAGCTCTTCGGGTAGCGGGAGCCACGAGCAGTACTTC. Its translation is CASSSSGSGSHEQYF.

This chain connects TRBV9 to TRBJ2-4; maybe TRBD2 (5 bases). The CDR3 sequence is 17 residues long. V was cut by 0 bases and J by 0 bases, with 13 bases left in between. The germline V gene has CDR1 SGDLS and CDR2 YYNGEE. The chain's CDR3 is CASSVGNGGLAKNIQYF. The CDR3 DNA is TGTGCCAGCAGCGTAGGTAACGGAGGCTTAGCCAAAAACATTCAGTACTTC.

The chain links TRBV9 to TRBJ2-7; perhaps TRBD2 as D (5 bases). This CDR3 has 12 residues. Per the germline V gene, CDR1 is SGDLS and CDR2 is YYNGEE. The V and J ends lost 4 bases and 7 bases respectively, with 12 bases between them. The CDR3 DNA follows: TGTGCCAGCAGCCCCCTGACGGGGGAGCAGTACTTC. Residues: CASSPLTGEQYF.

This chain connects TRBV9 to TRBJ2-5, with D perhaps TRBD1 (6 bases). This CDR3 is 12 amino acids long. From germline, CDR1 is SGDLS and CDR2 YYNGEE. V was cut by 4 bases and J by 4 bases, with 8 bases left in between. Written as DNA, the CDR3 is TGTGCCAGCAGCTCACAGGGAGAGACCCAGTACTTC. Translating it yields CASSSQGETQYF.